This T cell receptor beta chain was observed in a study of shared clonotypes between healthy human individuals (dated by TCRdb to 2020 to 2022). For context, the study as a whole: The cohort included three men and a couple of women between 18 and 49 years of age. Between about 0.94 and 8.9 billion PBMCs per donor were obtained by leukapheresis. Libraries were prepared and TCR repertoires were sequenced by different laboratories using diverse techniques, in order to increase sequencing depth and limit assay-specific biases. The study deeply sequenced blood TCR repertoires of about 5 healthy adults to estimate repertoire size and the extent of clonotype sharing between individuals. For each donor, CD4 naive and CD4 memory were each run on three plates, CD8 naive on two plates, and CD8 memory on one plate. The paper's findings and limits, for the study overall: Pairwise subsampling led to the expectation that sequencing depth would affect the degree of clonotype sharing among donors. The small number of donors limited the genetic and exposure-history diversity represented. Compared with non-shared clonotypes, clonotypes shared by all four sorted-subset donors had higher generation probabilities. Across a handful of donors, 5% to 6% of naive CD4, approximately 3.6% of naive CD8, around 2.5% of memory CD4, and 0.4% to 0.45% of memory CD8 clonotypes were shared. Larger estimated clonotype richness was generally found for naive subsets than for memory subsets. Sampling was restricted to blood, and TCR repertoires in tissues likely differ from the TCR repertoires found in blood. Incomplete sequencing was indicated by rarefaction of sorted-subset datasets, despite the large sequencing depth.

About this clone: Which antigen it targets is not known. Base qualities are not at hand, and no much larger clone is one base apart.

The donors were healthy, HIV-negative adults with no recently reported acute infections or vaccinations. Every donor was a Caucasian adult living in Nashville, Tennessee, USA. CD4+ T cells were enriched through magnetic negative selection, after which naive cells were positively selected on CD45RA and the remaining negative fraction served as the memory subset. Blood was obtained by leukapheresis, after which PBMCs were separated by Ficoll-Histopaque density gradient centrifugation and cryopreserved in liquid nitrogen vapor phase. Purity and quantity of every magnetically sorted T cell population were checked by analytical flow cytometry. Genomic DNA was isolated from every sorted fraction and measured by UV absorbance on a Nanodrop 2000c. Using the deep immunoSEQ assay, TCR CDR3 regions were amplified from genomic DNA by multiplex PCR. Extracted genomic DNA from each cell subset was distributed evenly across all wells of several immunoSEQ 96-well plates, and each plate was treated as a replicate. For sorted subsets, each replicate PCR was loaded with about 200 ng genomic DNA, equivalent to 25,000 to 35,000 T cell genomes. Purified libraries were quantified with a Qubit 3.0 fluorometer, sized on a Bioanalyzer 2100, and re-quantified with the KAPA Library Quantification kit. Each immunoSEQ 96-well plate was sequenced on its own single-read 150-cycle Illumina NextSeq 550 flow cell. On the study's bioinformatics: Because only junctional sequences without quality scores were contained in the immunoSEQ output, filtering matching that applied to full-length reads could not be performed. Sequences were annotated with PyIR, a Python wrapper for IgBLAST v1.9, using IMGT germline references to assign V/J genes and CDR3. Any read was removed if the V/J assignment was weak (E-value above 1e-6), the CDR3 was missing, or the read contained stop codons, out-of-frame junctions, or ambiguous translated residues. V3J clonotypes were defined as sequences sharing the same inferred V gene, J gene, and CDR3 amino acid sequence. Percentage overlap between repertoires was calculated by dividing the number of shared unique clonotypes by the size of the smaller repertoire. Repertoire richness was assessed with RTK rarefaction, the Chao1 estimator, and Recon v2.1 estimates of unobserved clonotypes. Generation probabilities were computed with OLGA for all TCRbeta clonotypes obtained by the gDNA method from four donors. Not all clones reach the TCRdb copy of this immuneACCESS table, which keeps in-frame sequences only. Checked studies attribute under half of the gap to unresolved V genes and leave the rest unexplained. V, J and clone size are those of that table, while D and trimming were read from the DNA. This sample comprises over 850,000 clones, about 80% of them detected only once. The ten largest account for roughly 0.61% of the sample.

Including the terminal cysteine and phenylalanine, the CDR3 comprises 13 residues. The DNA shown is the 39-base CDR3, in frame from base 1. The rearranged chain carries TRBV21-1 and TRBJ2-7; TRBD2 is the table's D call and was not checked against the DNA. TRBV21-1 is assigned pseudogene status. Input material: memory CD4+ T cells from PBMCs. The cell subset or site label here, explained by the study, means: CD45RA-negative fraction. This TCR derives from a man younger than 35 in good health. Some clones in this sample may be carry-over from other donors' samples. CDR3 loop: CASSPPRGDEQYF. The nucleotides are TGTGCCAGCAGTCCCCCGCGGGGGGACGAGCAGTACTTC.